This T cell receptor (beta chain) was recovered during a study of PD-1 blockade in classical Hodgkin lymphoma (dated by TCRdb to 2020 to 2022). General notes on the study: The study used TCR beta sequencing and CyTOF to define a peripheral blood immune signature of response to PD-1 blockade in classical Hodgkin lymphoma.

The full study reports these points: Baseline TCR diversity was reported to be lower in newly diagnosed patients than in healthy donors and to be lower still in relapsed/refractory patients. The study covered only a single clinical trial cohort, and the causes of the repertoire differences, possibly disease activity or prior therapy, were still not defined.

The Qiagen DNeasy kit was used to extract genomic DNA from unsorted PBMCs and from the negatively selected CD4+ and CD8+ fractions. Using primers that anneal to V and J segments, immunoSEQ multiplex PCR amplified the TCR beta CDR3 regions. A synthetic immune receptor repertoire was used to minimize amplification bias, and any remaining bias was removed computationally after sequencing. The authors' analysis ran thus. Repertoire diversity was quantified as the Shannon entropy index using custom Python scripts. Unsorted, CD4+ and CD8+ repertoires were analyzed separately, except in combined analyses where CD4+ and CD8+ sequences were merged in silico. TCRdb stores this immuneACCESS table with in-frame sequences only. Part of the clones is absent; in the studies checked, under half of the shortfall reflects unresolved V genes, and no reason is known for the rest. The V and J calls and the clone size are those of that table, but D and trimming were determined from the DNA. The table for this sample lists about 22,000 clones; approximately 92% of them were counted only once. In total, the top ten clones hold 0.25% of the sample.

Read against the paper, the sample's time point label means: newly diagnosed, previously untreated cHL patient sample. Using a Miltenyi CD4+ T cell isolation kit, CD4+ T cells were purified from thawed PBMCs through magnetic negative selection. To serve as a comparison group for the relapsed/refractory trial patients, PBMCs were sequenced from patients with newly diagnosed, previously untreated classical Hodgkin lymphoma. Peripheral blood was collected in 8 mL Vacutainer Cell Preparation Tubes, from which PBMCs were isolated by centrifugation and then cryopreserved. Purified CD4+ and CD8+ fractions were prepared only for cases in which an additional PBMC sample was available. Magnetically labelled cells were removed on LS columns in a quadroMACS separator, and the flow-through was collected as the purified fraction. Turning to this clone: Which antigen it targets is not known. No clone much larger than this one lies a single base away; base qualities are absent.

V loses 6 bases of germline sequence and J loses 7 bases, and the interval between the two ends is 16 bases. The CDR3 runs 15 residues from the cysteine to the phenylalanine. This entry keeps only the CDR3 DNA: 45 bases, framed from base 1. The germline V gene yields SGHTA for CDR1 and FQGNSA for CDR2. The specimen sequenced was CD4+ T cells from blood. The receptor chain draws on TRBV7-2 and TRBJ1-6; perhaps TRBD1 is the D gene, with 6 bases matching. The TCR comes from a human donor with classical Hodgkin lymphoma. This receptor carries the CDR3 CASSYYRERNSPLHF. The sequence in DNA is TGTGCCAGCAGTTACTACAGGGAACGGAATTCACCCCTCCACTTT.